A single sample is the source of the 8 T cell receptor beta chains below, sequenced in a study of T cells in Graves' hyperthyroidism and ophthalmopathy. Amplification targeted TCR beta CDR3 regions from RNA transcripts. With the HTBI primer set, the TCR CDR3 went through a first round of RT-PCR. TCRdb fed the multiplex PCR reads into MiXCR, producing one record per CDR3 protein. The sample holds approximately 600,000 distinct CDR3 sequences, about a fifth seen once. The specimen sequenced was blood. These receptors came from a man aged 25 to 40 with Graves' ophthalmopathy.

This clonotype was counted at least ten times. V is TRBV3-1 and J is TRBJ2-7; D gene uncertain. V was pared by 1 base and J by 2 bases, with 12 bases between. The CDR3 totals 15 residues. Germline V lookup: CDR1 LGHDT, CDR2 YNNKEL (reference sequence). The CDR3 loop is CASSQGTDPAYEQYF. CDR3 in DNA: TGTGCCAGCAGCCAAGGGACGGACCCAGCCTACGAGCAGTACTTC.

This clonotype occurred a few times. The chain links TRBV28 to TRBJ2-1, with TRBD2 matching 11 bases. The J segment lost 1 base and the V segment lost 5 bases, leaving 7 bases of the junction unmatched. CDR1 and CDR2 from the germline V gene are MDHEN and SYDVKM. There are 17 residues in the CDR3. CDR3 bases: TGTGCCAGCAGTGGCTATATAGCGGGAGGGTCCTACAATGAGCAGTTCTTC. Translating it yields CASSGYIAGGSYNEQFF.

This clonotype was counted only a few times. The rearrangement uses TRBV14 and TRBJ2-2, with 8 bases lining up with TRBD1. The CDR3 is made up of 15 amino acids. J lost 6 bases, V lost 3 bases, and 6 bases had no gene match. Germline V gene lookup returns CDR1 SGHDN and CDR2 FVKESK. CDR3 amino acids: CASSHLDRVAGELFF. CDR3 bases: TGTGCCAGCAGCCATTTGGACAGGGTGGCCGGGGAGCTGTTTTTT.

The rearrangement links TRBV20-1 to TRBJ1-2, with D hard to call. V was cut by 0 bases and J by 8 bases, with 10 bases left in between. In germline, CDR1 is DFQATT, CDR2 SNEGSKA (reference sequence). The CDR3 covers 12 residues. The CDR3 sequence: CSARDAVPGYTF. CDR3 sequence (DNA): TGCAGTGCTAGAGATGCAGTCCCAGGCTACACCTTC.

V usage is TRBV19 and J usage is TRBJ1-5; possible D gene TRBD1, 6 bases. Looked up from germline, CDR1 is LNHDA and CDR2 is SQIVND (reference sequence). The CDR3 runs to 15 residues. V was pared by 10 bases and J by 3 bases, with 19 bases between. CDR3 loop: CATRSPTGPNQPQHF. As DNA, the CDR3 is TGTGCCACCCGCTCCCCGACAGGACCCAATCAGCCCCAGCATTTT.

This clonotype was found a few times. CDR3 DNA sequence: TGCAGCGTTGGTTGGCAGGGAAGGGCGAACACTGAAGCTTTCTTT. Translating gives CSVGWQGRANTEAFF. V usage is TRBV29-1 and J usage is TRBJ1-1; a possible D gene is TRBD1 (5 bases). Deletions cut 4 bases from V and 1 base from J, with 16 bases between. Germline values: CDR1 SQVTM, CDR2 ANQGSEA. The CDR3 is 15 amino acids.

This clonotype was detected a few times. The chain uses TRBV24-1 and TRBJ2-1; 7 positions match TRBD1. The CDR3 loop spans 15 amino acids. Per germline, CDR1 KGHDR and CDR2 SFDVKD. The V segment lost 4 bases and the J segment 4 bases; nucleotides outside the gene matches: 6. The CDR3 sequence: CATSDSGTEYNEQFF. The CDR3 DNA follows: TGTGCCACCAGTGACTCCGGGACAGAATACAATGAGCAGTTCTTC.

The chain couples TRBV6-2 or TRBV6-3 to TRBJ2-7, with a possible D match to TRBD1 (6 bases). The CDR3 has 15 amino acids. Germline V gene lookup returns CDR1 MNHEY and CDR2 SVGEGT. V was shortened by 5 bases and J by 2 bases, with 16 bases between the two germline ends. The CDR3 is CASSHRVGLPYEQYF. The CDR3, as DNA: TGTGCCAGCAGTCACAGGGTAGGATTGCCCTACGAGCAGTACTTC.